The T cell receptor beta chain described here comes from a study of post-analysis software for immune sequencing data. Overall study: The disease courses covered relapsing-remitting, secondary progressive and progressive-relapsing multiple sclerosis. Findings and caveats of the study: Samples sharing a preparation batch grouped tightly together when assessed by F measure. In multiple sclerosis, normalized Chao1 diversity was significantly below that of controls. A few TRBV segments occurring more often in patients than controls included TRBV5-6, TRBV5-1 and TRBV20-1.

A word on this clonotype: Its antigen is unidentified.

V gave up 6 bases and J gave up 1 base; unmatched junction bases: 3. Germline V CDR1 and CDR2: MNHNY, SVGAGI (reference sequence). This CDR3 is 15 amino acids long. cDNA libraries of TCR beta carried unique molecular identifiers. About 460,000 cDNA molecules were obtained from 1 to 10 million T cells. TCRdb reprocessed the PCR reads via MiXCR and lists one record per CDR3 protein. Found here are hundreds of thousands of distinct CDR3 sequences, just under 30% of them singletons; the top ten hold 0.55% to 0.65%. The sequenced sample was blood. The source of this sequence is a girl aged 10 to 17 with multiple sclerosis. The chain is built from TRBV6-6 and TRBJ2-2; TRBD1 matches at 9 bases. The CDR3 reads CASSRDRVNTGELFF. The DNA for the CDR3 is TGTGCCAGCAGCCGGGACAGGGTGAACACCGGGGAGCTGTTTTTT.